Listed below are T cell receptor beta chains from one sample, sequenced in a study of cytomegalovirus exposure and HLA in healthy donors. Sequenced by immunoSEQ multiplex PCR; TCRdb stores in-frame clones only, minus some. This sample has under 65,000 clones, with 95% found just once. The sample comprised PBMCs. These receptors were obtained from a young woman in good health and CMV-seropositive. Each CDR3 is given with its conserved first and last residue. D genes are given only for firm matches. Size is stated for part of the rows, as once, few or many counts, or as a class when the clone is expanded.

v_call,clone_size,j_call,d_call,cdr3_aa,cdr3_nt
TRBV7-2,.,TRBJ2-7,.,CASSSWDTPTYEQYF,TGTGCCAGCAGCTCGTGGGACACGCCAACCTACGAGCAGTACTTC
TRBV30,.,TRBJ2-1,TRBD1,CAWAGTGYNEQFF,TGTGCCTGGGCCGGGACAGGGTACAATGAGCAGTTCTTC
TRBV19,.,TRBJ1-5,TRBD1,CASNRGPHQPQHF,TGTGCCAGTAACAGGGGGCCCCATCAGCCCCAGCATTTT
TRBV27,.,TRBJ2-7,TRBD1,CASSLPGTGLREQYF,TGTGCCAGCAGTTTACCCGGGACAGGGCTAAGGGAGCAGTACTTC
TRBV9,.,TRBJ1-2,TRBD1,CASSIGTGESYGYTF,TGTGCCAGCAGCATCGGGACAGGGGAAAGCTATGGCTACACCTTC
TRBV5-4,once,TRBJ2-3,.,CASSLSQGFVIRDTQYF,TGTGCCAGCAGCTTGAGCCAGGGCTTTGTCATTAGAGATACGCAGTATTTT
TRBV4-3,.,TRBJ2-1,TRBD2,CASSQGTSGSNSYNEQFF,TGCGCCAGCAGCCAAGGGACTAGCGGGAGCAACTCCTACAATGAGCAGTTCTTC
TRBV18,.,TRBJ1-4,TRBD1,CASSPAGGRVTNEKLFF,TGTGCCAGCTCACCGGCAGGGGGCCGGGTCACTAATGAAAAACTGTTTTTT
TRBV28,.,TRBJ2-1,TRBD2,CASSVGGRTDNEQFF,TGTGCCAGCAGTGTAGGCGGGAGGACGGACAATGAGCAGTTCTTC
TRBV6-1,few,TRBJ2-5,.,CASSESLGGPETQYF,TGTGCCAGCAGTGAATCGTTGGGCGGGCCGGAGACCCAGTACTTC
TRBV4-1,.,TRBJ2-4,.,CASSQGLATDIQYF,TGCGCCAGCAGCCAAGGTCTAGCTACAGACATTCAGTACTTC
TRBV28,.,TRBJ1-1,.,CASSSGGQGNTEAFF,TGTGCCAGCAGTTCGGGGGGCCAGGGTAACACTGAAGCTTTCTTT
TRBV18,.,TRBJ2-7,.,CASSPPLLWDNSYEQYF,TGTGCCAGCTCACCACCGTTGCTTTGGGACAACTCCTACGAGCAGTACTTC